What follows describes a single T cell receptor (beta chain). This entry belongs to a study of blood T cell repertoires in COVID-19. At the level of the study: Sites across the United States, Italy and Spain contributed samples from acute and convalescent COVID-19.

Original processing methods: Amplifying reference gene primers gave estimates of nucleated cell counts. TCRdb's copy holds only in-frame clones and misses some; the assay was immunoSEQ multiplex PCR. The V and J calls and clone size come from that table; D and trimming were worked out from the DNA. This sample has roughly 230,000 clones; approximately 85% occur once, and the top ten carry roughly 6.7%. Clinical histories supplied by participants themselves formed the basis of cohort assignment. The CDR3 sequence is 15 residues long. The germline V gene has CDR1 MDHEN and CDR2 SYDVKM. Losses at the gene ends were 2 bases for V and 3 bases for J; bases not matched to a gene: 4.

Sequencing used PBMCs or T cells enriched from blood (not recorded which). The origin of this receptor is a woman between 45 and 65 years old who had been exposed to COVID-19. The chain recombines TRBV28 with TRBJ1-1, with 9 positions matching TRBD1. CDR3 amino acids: CASSLHGTGHTEAFF. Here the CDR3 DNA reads TGTGCCAGCAGTTTACACGGGACAGGGCACACTGAAGCTTTCTTT. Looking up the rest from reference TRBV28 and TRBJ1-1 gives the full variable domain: DVKVTQSSRYLVKRTGEKVFLECVQDMDHENMFWYRQDPGLGLRLIYFSYDVKMKEKGDIPEGYSVSREKKERFSLILESASTNQTSMYLCASSLHGTGHTEAFFGQGTRLTVV.